Below, 17 T cell receptor beta chains from the same sample are listed, as sequenced in a study of glioma-infiltrating T cells after dendritic cell vaccination. Assay used: immunoSEQ multiplex PCR; TCRdb lists only in-frame clones, some missing. The repertoire holds about 95,000 clones, with more than 75% as singletons. The sample in question was blood, obtained before dendritic cell vaccination. The receptors here all came from a human donor with glioblastoma.

The V call is TRBV5-1, the J call TRBJ2-1; perhaps TRBD2 as D (6 bases). The germline CDR1 and CDR2 sequences are SGHRS and YFSETQ. V was cut by 3 bases and J by 4 bases, with 14 bases left in between. This CDR3 has 15 amino acids. In nucleotides, the CDR3 is TGCGCCAGCAGCTCGACTAGAGGAAGATACAATGAGCAGTTCTTC. Encoded protein: CASSSTRGRYNEQFF.

The rearrangement links TRBV21-1 to TRBJ2-5; TRBD2, the table's D call, lacks a check against the DNA. TRBV21-1 is a pseudogene locus. This CDR3 has 11 amino acids. The CDR3 reads CASGQSHRGYF. Written as DNA, the CDR3 is TGTGCCAGCGGTCAGTCCCACCGGGGGTACTTC.

The chain uses TRBV9 and TRBJ2-7, with TRBD1 matching 7 bases. The CDR3 loop spans 13 amino acids. The V segment lost 4 bases and the J segment 6 bases; nucleotides outside the gene matches: 7. Germline loops: CDR1 SGDLS, CDR2 YYNGEE. The CDR3 reads CASSSINRGEQYF. Here the CDR3 DNA reads TGTGCCAGCAGCTCCATCAACAGGGGCGAGCAGTACTTC.

A word on this clone: Other DNA sequences within the sample encode an identical CDR3. The rearrangement uses TRBV4-1 and TRBJ2-7; TRBD1 might be the D (6 bases). The V and J ends lost 0 bases and 0 bases respectively, with 6 bases between them. Germline lookup yields CDR1 MGHRA and CDR2 YSYEKL. The CDR3 contains 14 residues. This chain's CDR3 is CASSQEGGSYEQYF. CDR3 DNA sequence: TGCGCCAGCAGCCAAGAAGGGGGCTCCTACGAGCAGTACTTC.

Concerning this clone: Different DNA sequences within this sample yield the same CDR3. This sequence joins TRBV7-6 and TRBJ1-1; 7 nucleotides agree with TRBD1. The CDR3 contains 14 residues. CDR1 and CDR2 from the germline V gene are SGHVS and FNYEAQ. V dropped 5 bases and J dropped 2; count of bases not matched to a gene: 5. The DNA for the CDR3 is TGTGCCAGCAGCGCCTACAGGGGCAACACTGAAGCTTTCTTT. Its translation: CASSAYRGNTEAFF.

This chain uses TRBV5-1 with TRBJ2-3, with 10 bases identical to TRBD1. The CDR3 runs 14 residues. V dropped 5 bases and J dropped 2; count of bases not matched to a gene: 2. Germline V gene lookup returns CDR1 SGHRS and CDR2 YFSETQ. Written as DNA, the CDR3 is TGCGCCAGCAGTGGACAGGGGGACACAGATACGCAGTATTTT. Encoded protein: CASSGQGDTDTQYF.

The V call is TRBV7-2, the J call TRBJ1-2; D remains ambiguous. The ends were cut back, 5 bases at V and 1 base at J, with 8 bases in the middle. Germline CDR1 and CDR2: SGHTA and FQGNSA. The CDR3 spans 13 residues. CDR3 loop: CASSPGVNYGYTF. The CDR3 DNA reads as TGTGCCAGCAGCCCCGGGGTTAACTATGGCTACACCTTC.

The chain recombines TRBV6-5 with TRBJ1-6; TRBD1 aligns across 9 bases. V shed 6 bases and J 7 bases; nucleotides not matched to a gene: 7. The CDR3 has 15 residues. Germline V gene sequence: CDR1 MNHEY, CDR2 SVGAGI. For the CDR3, the DNA is TGTGCCAGCAGATTACAGGGGGCGGGGAATTCACCCCTCCACTTT. Protein sequence: CASRLQGAGNSPLHF.

This chain connects TRBV6-5 to TRBJ1-1; 8 bases are shared with TRBD1. Germline trimming cut 6 bases from V and 10 bases from J; bases unmatched to any gene: 16. The CDR3 runs to 15 residues. Germline V CDR1 and CDR2: MNHEY, SVGAGI. CDR3 loop: CASSSPRSGGKGAFF. CDR3 DNA: TGTGCCAGCAGCAGCCCCAGGTCAGGGGGCAAGGGAGCTTTCTTT.

This chain uses TRBV5-3 with TRBJ1-2; TRBD1 aligns across 10 bases. TRBV5-3 is designated an ORF whose function remains uncertain. CDR3 size: 14 residues. V was clipped by 4 bases and J by 3 bases; unmatched bases: 3. The CDR3 spells CARSRQGADYGYTF. The CDR3 DNA reads as TGTGCCAGAAGCCGACAGGGGGCCGACTATGGCTACACCTTC.

The V gene is TRBV11-3, the J gene TRBJ1-1; tentative D call: TRBD1 (6 bases). The CDR3 length is 14 residues. With 7 bases removed from V and 4 bases from J, the gap between germline ends came to 16 bases. Germline CDR1 reads SGHNT; CDR2 reads YENEEA. The CDR3 here is CASTQGFLRTEAFF. Here the CDR3 DNA reads TGTGCCAGCACCCAGGGGTTTTTGCGCACTGAAGCTTTCTTT.

The J gene is TRBJ2-1, the V gene TRBV2; TRBD1 might be the D (5 bases). Germline values: CDR1 SNHLY, CDR2 FYNNEI. The CDR3 length is 13 residues. Trimming left V 2 bases short and J 6 bases short, with 8 bases between. The CDR3 DNA reads as TGTGCCAGCAGTGAAAACAGGCCCAATGAGCAGTTCTTC. Protein product: CASSENRPNEQFF. The full variable domain, with the rest looked up from reference TRBV2 and TRBJ2-1, is EPEVTQTPSHQVTQMGQEVILRCVPISNHLYFYWYRQILGQKVEFLVSFYNNEISEKSEIFDDQFSVERPDGSNFTLKIRSTKLEDSAMYFCASSENRPNEQFFGPGTRLTVL.

This clone is a singleton in its sample. The chain has TRBV7-9 and TRBJ2-7, with TRBD1 matching 10 bases. V gave up 10 bases and J gave up 6 bases; unmatched junction bases: 9. The CDR3 is made up of 13 amino acids. Looked up from germline, CDR1 is SEHNR and CDR2 is FQNEAQ (reference sequence). The CDR3 coding sequence is TGTGCCACCACCCGGGACAGGGGCCTCGAGCAGTACTTC. Its protein product is CATTRDRGLEQYF.

The chain joins TRBV5-1 to TRBJ2-7, with D hard to call. In germline, CDR1 is SGHRS, CDR2 YFSETQ. V lost 4 bases and J 1 base, leaving 12 bases between the germline ends. The length of the CDR3 is 14 residues. CDR3: CASSPGRQSYEQYF. CDR3 in DNA: TGCGCCAGCAGCCCCGGCAGGCAGTCCTACGAGCAGTACTTC.

The chain carries TRBV29-1 and TRBJ1-1, with 10 bases matching TRBD1. Germline V gene lookup returns CDR1 SQVTM and CDR2 ANQGSEA. The ends lost 7 bases at V and 2 bases at J; junction bases unmatched: 4. The CDR3 extends over 13 amino acids. CDR3 in DNA: TGCAGCGGTAAGACAGGGGGCAACACTGAAGCTTTCTTT. This encodes CSGKTGGNTEAFF.

The table lists this clone with a count of one. V gene TRBV4-1 combines with J gene TRBJ1-6; TRBD1 aligns across 7 bases. Germline CDR1 reads MGHRA; CDR2 reads YSYEKL. V dropped 3 bases and J dropped 8; count of bases not matched to a gene: 10. The CDR3 consists of 16 residues. The CDR3 DNA follows: TGCGCCAGCAGCCAGGTGCCGGGACAGTACTATTCACCCCTCCACTTT. Translation: CASSQVPGQYYSPLHF.

The J gene is TRBJ2-7, the V gene TRBV6-5, with a tentative D call TRBD1 (6 bases). The CDR3 extends over 11 amino acids. CDR1 MNHEY and CDR2 SVGAGI come from the germline V gene. In nucleotides, the CDR3 is TGTGCAGCAGGGGACCATTACGAGCAGTACTTC. Translating gives CAAGDHYEQYF.